The rows below give T cell receptor beta chains drawn from one sample of a study of response to subunit inactivated influenza vaccine. TCRdb re-derived calls from the RT-PCR reads in MiXCR, one entry per CDR3 protein. The sample yields some 300,000 distinct CDR3 sequences, approximately 20% seen once. The sequencing used PBMCs from blood, collected less than 22 months after vaccination. These TCRs come from a man between 50 and 69 years old who received an inactivated influenza vaccine. Each CDR3 is given without its conserved first and last residue.

v_call: TRBV5-7
j_call: TRBJ1-4
cdr3_aa: ASSSLDRGGEKLF

v_call: TRBV28
j_call: TRBJ2-7
cdr3_aa: ASSLVSQGTLLREQY

v_call: TRBV10-3
j_call: TRBJ2-1
cdr3_aa: ASFMKAPEGGSSYNEQF

v_call: TRBV5-1
j_call: TRBJ1-1
cdr3_aa: ASSRRGDGNTEAF

v_call: TRBV28
j_call: TRBJ2-7
cdr3_aa: ASSYGTDAYEQY

v_call: TRBV15
j_call: TRBJ1-5
cdr3_aa: ATSRDHNQPQH

v_call: TRBV19
j_call: TRBJ1-1
cdr3_aa: ATRKTGITEAF

v_call: TRBV10-3
j_call: TRBJ2-3
cdr3_aa: AISESDVGPLATDTQY

v_call: TRBV4-1
j_call: TRBJ2-5
cdr3_aa: ASSPAGGQETQY

v_call: TRBV5-1
j_call: TRBJ1-3
cdr3_aa: ASSFGDAGNTIY

v_call: TRBV25-1
j_call: TRBJ1-2
cdr3_aa: ASSERRGGGYT

v_call: TRBV7-2
j_call: TRBJ1-2
cdr3_aa: ASSFREGAFYGYT

v_call: TRBV29-1
j_call: TRBJ1-6
cdr3_aa: SVKQGRGNSPLH

v_call: TRBV5-1
j_call: TRBJ2-1
cdr3_aa: ASSLTRDGNNEQF

v_call: TRBV7-9
j_call: TRBJ1-1
cdr3_aa: ASSLGQSVFDTEAF

v_call: TRBV4-2
j_call: TRBJ2-7
cdr3_aa: ASSQDQAGGIYEQY

v_call: TRBV20-1
j_call: TRBJ1-1
cdr3_aa: SAREGARDAF

v_call: TRBV30
j_call: TRBJ2-6
cdr3_aa: AWSVGGSSGANVLT

v_call: TRBV7-8
j_call: TRBJ1-1
cdr3_aa: ASSDNTRGDTEAF

v_call: TRBV2
j_call: TRBJ2-7
cdr3_aa: ASSQGSIYEQY

v_call: TRBV4-3
j_call: TRBJ1-5
cdr3_aa: ASSQEWSPGVIVNQPQH

v_call: TRBV7-2
j_call: TRBJ2-2
cdr3_aa: ASSLARTGELF

v_call: TRBV28
j_call: TRBJ2-7
cdr3_aa: ASSFSGGMDEQY

v_call: TRBV2
j_call: TRBJ1-1
cdr3_aa: ASRAQGMGNTEAF

v_call: TRBV7-9
j_call: TRBJ2-1
cdr3_aa: ASSQTESSYNEQF

v_call: TRBV3-1
j_call: TRBJ1-1
cdr3_aa: ASSPGRGLNTEAF

v_call: TRBV4-2
j_call: TRBJ2-2
cdr3_aa: ASSQASDTGELF

v_call: TRBV20-1
j_call: TRBJ2-7
cdr3_aa: SATQGVSYEQY

v_call: TRBV2
j_call: TRBJ1-6
cdr3_aa: ASRSDRVGYNSPLH

v_call: TRBV24-1
j_call: TRBJ2-1
cdr3_aa: ATSQQYSSYNEQF

v_call: TRBV11-2
j_call: TRBJ1-4
cdr3_aa: ASSLRTGGGPTNEKLF

v_call: TRBV21-1
j_call: TRBJ1-4
cdr3_aa: ASNCRGSRNEKLF

v_call: TRBV19
j_call: TRBJ1-4
cdr3_aa: ASGRQVVRNEKLF